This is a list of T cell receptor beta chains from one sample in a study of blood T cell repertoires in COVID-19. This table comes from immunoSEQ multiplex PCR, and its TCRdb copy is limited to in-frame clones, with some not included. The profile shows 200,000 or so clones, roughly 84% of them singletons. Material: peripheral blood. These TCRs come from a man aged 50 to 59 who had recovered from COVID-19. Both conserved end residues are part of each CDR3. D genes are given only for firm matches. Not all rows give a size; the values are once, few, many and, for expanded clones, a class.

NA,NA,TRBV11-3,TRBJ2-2,CASSSGLVTGELFF,TGTGCCAGCAGCTCTGGACTGGTCACCGGGGAGCTGTTTTTT
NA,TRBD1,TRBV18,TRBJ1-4,CASSLDRGLAKLFF,TGTGCCAGCTCACTGGACAGGGGGTTAGCAAAACTGTTTTTT
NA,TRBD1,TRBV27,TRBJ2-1,CASSLVVGTGVNEQFF,TGTGCCAGCAGTTTAGTTGTCGGGACAGGGGTGAATGAGCAGTTCTTC
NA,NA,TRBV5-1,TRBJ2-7,CASRSSYEQYF,TGCGCCAGCCGCAGCTCCTACGAGCAGTACTTC
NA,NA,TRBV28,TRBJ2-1,CASSLRTAGNEQFF,TGTGCCAGCAGTTTAAGGACGGCGGGCAATGAGCAGTTCTTC
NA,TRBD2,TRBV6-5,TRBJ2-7,CASRPGGPDEQYF,TGTGCCAGCCGCCCGGGAGGGCCCGACGAGCAGTACTTC
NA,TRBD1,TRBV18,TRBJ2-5,CASSPNRGPQETQYF,TGTGCCAGCTCACCCAACAGGGGTCCCCAAGAGACCCAGTACTTC
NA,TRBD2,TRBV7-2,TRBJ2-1,CASSLASGRYNEQFF,TGTGCCAGCAGCTTAGCTAGCGGGAGGTATAATGAGCAGTTCTTC
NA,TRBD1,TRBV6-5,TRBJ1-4,CASSCPEGTGGRKLFF,TGTGCCAGCAGTTGCCCAGAAGGGACAGGGGGGAGAAAACTGTTTTTT
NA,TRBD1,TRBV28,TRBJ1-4,CASRLGQGTLFF,TGTGCCAGCAGATTAGGACAGGGAACACTGTTTTTT
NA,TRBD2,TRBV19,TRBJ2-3,CASTNRPVAGPSTDTQYF,TGTGCCAGTACCAACCGACCGGTAGCGGGACCTAGCACAGATACGCAGTATTTT
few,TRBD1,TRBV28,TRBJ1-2,CASSSGPGGTGGYYGYTF,TGTGCCAGCAGTTCTGGCCCGGGCGGTACAGGGGGATACTATGGCTACACCTTC
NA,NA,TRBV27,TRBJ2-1,CASSFQGRDNEQFF,TGTGCCAGCAGTTTCCAGGGGCGGGACAATGAGCAGTTCTTC
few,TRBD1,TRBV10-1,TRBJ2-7,CASSRDSSSYEQYF,TGCGCCAGCAGTCGGGACAGCAGCTCCTACGAGCAGTACTTC
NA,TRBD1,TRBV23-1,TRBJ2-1,CASSQGPGTGDNEQFF,TGCGCCAGCAGTCAAGGTCCCGGGACAGGGGACAATGAGCAGTTCTTC
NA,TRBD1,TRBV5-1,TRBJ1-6,CASSLGQGNSPLHF,TGCGCCAGCAGCTTAGGACAGGGAAACTCACCCCTCCACTTT
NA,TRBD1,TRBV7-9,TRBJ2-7,CASSSPQGVYEQYF,TGTGCCAGCAGTTCCCCCCAGGGGGTCTACGAGCAGTACTTC
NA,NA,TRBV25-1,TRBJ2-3,CASSVTGITDTQYF,TGTGCCAGCAGTGTCACGGGTATAACAGATACGCAGTATTTT
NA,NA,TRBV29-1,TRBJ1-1,CSVEETANTEAFF,TGCAGCGTTGAGGAGACAGCGAACACTGAAGCTTTCTTT
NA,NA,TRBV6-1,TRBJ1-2,CASSGKAGTHPNYGYTF,TGTGCCAGCAGTGGAAAAGCCGGGACACACCCTAACTATGGCTACACCTTC
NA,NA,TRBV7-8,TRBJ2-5,CASSLVLAAGTQYF,TGTGCCAGCAGCTTAGTGTTAGCGGCCGGGACCCAGTACTTC
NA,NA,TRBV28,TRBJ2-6,CASSLSLSGANVLTF,TGTGCCAGCAGTTTGAGCCTTTCTGGGGCCAACGTCCTGACTTTC
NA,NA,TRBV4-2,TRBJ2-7,CASSSRGYEQYF,TGTGCCAGCAGCTCCAGGGGTTACGAGCAGTACTTC
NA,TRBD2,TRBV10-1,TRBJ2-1,CASSDGGRADNEQFF,TGCGCCAGCAGTGACGGCGGGAGGGCCGATAATGAGCAGTTCTTC
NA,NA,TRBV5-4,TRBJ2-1,CASSSKMDRYNEQFF,TGTGCCAGCAGCTCGAAAATGGACAGATACAATGAGCAGTTCTTC
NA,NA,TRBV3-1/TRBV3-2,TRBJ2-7,CASSRGQSYEQYF,TGTGCCAGCAGCCGCGGACAAAGCTACGAGCAGTACTTC
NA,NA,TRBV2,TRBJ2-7,CASRGTTSQGEQYF,TGTGCCAGCAGGGGGACAACTTCTCAAGGCGAGCAGTACTTC
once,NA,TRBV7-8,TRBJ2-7,CASSTSIAASYEQYF,TGTGCCAGCAGCACCAGCATAGCGGCCTCCTACGAGCAGTACTTC
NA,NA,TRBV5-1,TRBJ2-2,CASSFDLLWGELFF,TGCGCCAGCAGCTTTGACTTACTCTGGGGGGAGCTGTTTTTT
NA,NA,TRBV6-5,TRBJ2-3,CATHGPPEVDTQYF,TGTGCCACTCATGGGCCTCCGGAAGTAGATACGCAGTATTTT
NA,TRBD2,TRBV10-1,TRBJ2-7,CACQKAQSGRAAYEQYF,TGCGCCTGTCAAAAAGCTCAATCGGGGAGGGCGGCCTACGAGCAGTACTTC
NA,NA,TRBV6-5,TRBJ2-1,CASSYAGPYNEQFF,TGTGCCAGCAGTTACGCGGGACCCTACAATGAGCAGTTCTTC
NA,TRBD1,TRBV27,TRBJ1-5,CASSGDRGVNQPQHF,TGTGCCAGCAGCGGCGACAGGGGTGTCAATCAGCCCCAGCATTTT
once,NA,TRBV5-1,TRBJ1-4,CASAGLNEKLFF,TGCGCCAGCGCAGGCCTTAATGAAAAACTGTTTTTT
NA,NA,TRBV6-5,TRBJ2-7,CASSDSVGYEQYF,TGTGCCAGCAGCGATTCCGTCGGCTACGAGCAGTACTTC
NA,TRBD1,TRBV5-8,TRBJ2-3,CASSFRDRGTDTQYF,TGTGCCAGCAGTTTCCGGGACAGGGGTACAGATACGCAGTATTTT
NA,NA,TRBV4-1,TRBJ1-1,CASSQLGPGENTEAFF,TGCGCCAGCAGCCAATTAGGTCCGGGGGAGAACACTGAAGCTTTCTTT
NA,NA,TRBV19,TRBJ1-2,CASAFRGDYGYTF,TGTGCCAGCGCTTTCAGGGGAGACTATGGCTACACCTTC
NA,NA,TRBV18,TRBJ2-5,CASSPIRDQETQYF,TGTGCCAGCTCACCCATCAGGGACCAAGAGACCCAGTACTTC